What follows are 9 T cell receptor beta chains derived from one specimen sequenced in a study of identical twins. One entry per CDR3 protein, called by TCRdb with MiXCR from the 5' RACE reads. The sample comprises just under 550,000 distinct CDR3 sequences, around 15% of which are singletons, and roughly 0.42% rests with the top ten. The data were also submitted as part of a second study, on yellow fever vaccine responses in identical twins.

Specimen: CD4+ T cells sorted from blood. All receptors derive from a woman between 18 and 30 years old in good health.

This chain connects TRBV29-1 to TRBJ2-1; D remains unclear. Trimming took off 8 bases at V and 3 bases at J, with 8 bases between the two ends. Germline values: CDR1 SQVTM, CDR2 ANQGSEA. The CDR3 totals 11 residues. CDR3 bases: TGCAGCTTCTCTAGCTACAATGAGCAGTTCTTC. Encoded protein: CSFSSYNEQFF.

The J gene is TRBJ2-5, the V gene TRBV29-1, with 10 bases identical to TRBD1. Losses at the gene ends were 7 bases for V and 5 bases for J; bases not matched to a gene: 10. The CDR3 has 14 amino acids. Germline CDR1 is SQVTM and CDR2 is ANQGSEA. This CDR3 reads CSAPGQGIYETQYF. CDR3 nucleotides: TGCAGCGCCCCGGGACAGGGGATATACGAGACCCAGTACTTC.

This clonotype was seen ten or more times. The CDR3 region has the DNA TGCAGTGCTAGAGAGACTAGGGGCCAGTTCTTC. Residues: CSARETRGQFF. V gene TRBV20-1 combines with J gene TRBJ2-1; weak D call: TRBD2 (6 bases). Germline lookup yields CDR1 DFQATT and CDR2 SNEGSKA (reference sequence). The V end was cut by 0 bases, the J end by 13 bases, with 10 bases between. This CDR3 comprises 11 residues.

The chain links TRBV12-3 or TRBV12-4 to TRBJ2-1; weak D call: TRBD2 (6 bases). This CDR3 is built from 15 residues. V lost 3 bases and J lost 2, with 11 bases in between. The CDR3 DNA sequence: TGTGCCAGCAGTTTTGGGCGGGGAACCTACAATGAGCAGTTCTTC. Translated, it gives CASSFGRGTYNEQFF.

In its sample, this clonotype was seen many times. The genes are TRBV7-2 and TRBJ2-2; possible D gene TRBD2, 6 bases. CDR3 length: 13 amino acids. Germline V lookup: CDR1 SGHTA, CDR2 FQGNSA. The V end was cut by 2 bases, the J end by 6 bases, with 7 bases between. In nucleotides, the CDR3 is TGTGCCAGCAGCTTAAGACTAGCCGGGGAGCTGTTTTTT. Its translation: CASSLRLAGELFF. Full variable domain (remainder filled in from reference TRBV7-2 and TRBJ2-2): GAGVSQSPSNKVTEKGKDVELRCDPISGHTALYWYRQSLGQGLEFLIYFQGNSAPDKSGLPSDRFSAERTGGSVSTLTIQRTQQEDSAVYLCASSLRLAGELFFGEGSRLTVL.

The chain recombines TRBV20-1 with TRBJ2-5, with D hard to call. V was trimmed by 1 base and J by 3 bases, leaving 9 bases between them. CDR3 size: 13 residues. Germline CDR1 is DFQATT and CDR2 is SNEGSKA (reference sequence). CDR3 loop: CSARVGPEETQYF. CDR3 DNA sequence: TGCAGTGCTAGAGTAGGTCCAGAAGAGACCCAGTACTTC.

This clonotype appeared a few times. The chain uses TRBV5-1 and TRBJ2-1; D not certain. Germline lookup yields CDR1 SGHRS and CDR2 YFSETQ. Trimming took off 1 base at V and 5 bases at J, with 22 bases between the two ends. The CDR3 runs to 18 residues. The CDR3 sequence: CASSLTFQTSFRDNEQFF. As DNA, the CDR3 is TGCGCCAGCAGCTTGACCTTCCAAACTTCGTTCCGTGACAATGAGCAGTTCTTC.

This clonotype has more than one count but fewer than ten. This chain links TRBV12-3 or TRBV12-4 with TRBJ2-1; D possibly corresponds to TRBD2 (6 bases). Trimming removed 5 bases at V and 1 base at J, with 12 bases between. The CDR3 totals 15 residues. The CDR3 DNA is TGTGCCAGCAGTGGGGGGACGGAGTCCTACAATGAGCAGTTCTTC. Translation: CASSGGTESYNEQFF.

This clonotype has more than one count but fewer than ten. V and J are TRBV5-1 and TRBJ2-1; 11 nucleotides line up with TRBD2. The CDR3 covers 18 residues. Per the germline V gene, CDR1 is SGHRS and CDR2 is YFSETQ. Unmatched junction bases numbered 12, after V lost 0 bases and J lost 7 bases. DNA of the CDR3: TGCGCCAGCAGCTTGGTGGCAACTAGCGGGAGAACTAGGAATGAGCAGTTCTTC. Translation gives CASSLVATSGRTRNEQFF. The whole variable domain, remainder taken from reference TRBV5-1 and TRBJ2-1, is KAGVTQTPRYLIKTRGQQVTLSCSPISGHRSVSWYQQTPGQGLQFLFEYFSETQRNKGNFPGRFSGRQFSNSRSEMNVSTLELGDSALYLCASSLVATSGRTRNEQFFGPGTRLTVL.